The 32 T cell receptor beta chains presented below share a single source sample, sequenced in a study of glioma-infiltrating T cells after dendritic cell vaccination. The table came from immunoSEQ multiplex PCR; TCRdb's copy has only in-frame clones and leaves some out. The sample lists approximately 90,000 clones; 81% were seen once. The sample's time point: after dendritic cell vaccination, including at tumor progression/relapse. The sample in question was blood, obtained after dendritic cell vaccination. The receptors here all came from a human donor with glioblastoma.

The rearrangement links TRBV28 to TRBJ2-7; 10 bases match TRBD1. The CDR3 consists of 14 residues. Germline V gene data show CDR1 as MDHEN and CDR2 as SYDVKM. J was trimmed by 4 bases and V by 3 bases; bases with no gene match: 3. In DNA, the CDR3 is TGTGCCAGCAGTTTTGGGACAGGGGCGTACGAGCAGTACTTC. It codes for CASSFGTGAYEQYF. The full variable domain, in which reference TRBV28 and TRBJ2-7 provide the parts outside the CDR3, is DVKVTQSSRYLVKRTGEKVFLECVQDMDHENMFWYRQDPGLGLRLIYFSYDVKMKEKGDIPEGYSVSREKKERFSLILESASTNQTSMYLCASSFGTGAYEQYFGPGTRLTVT.

The CDR3 is CASSLASPTDTQYF. The CDR3 bases are TGTGCCAGCAGTCTAGCTTCCCCCACAGATACGCAGTATTTT. This chain uses TRBV2 with TRBJ2-3; D perhaps matches TRBD2 (5 bases). V lost 5 bases to trimming and J lost 2 bases, with 11 bases between them. The CDR3 totals 14 residues. CDR1 is SNHLY, CDR2 FYNNEI, per germline.

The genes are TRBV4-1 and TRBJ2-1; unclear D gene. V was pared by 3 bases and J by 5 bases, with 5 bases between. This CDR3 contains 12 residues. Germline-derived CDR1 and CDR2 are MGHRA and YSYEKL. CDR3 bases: TGCGCCAGCAGCCAGAGGCACAATGAGCAGTTCTTC. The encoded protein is CASSQRHNEQFF.

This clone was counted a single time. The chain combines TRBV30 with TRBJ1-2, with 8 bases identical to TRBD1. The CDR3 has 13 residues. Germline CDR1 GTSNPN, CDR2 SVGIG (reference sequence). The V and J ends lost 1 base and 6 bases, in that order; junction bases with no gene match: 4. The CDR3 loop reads CAWSATGGDGYTF. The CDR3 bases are TGTGCCTGGAGTGCTACAGGGGGGGATGGCTACACCTTC.

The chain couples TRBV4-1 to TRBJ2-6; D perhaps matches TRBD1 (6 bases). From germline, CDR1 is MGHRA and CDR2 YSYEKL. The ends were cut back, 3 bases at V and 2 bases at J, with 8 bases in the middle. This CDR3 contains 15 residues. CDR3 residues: CASSQGAAGANVLTF. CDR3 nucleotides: TGCGCCAGCAGCCAGGGGGCGGCTGGGGCCAACGTCCTGACTTTC.

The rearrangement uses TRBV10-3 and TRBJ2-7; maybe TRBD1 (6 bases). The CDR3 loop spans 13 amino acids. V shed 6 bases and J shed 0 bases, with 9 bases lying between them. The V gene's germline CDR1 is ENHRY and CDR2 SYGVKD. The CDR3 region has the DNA TGTGCCATCAGCCGGGACAACTCCTACGAGCAGTACGTC. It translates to CAISRDNSYEQYV.

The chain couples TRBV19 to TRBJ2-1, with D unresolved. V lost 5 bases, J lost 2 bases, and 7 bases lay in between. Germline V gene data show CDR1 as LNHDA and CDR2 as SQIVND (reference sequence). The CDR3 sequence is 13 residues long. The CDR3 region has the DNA TGTGCCAGTAGTCTCGGTACCTACAATGAGCAGTTCTTC. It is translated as CASSLGTYNEQFF.

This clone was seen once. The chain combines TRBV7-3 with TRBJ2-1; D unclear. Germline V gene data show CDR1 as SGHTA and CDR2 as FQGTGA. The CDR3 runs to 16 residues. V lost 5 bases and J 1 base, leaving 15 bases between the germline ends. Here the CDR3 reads CASSPLSGGSYNEQFF. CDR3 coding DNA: TGTGCCAGCAGCCCCCTATCGGGTGGGTCCTACAATGAGCAGTTCTTC.

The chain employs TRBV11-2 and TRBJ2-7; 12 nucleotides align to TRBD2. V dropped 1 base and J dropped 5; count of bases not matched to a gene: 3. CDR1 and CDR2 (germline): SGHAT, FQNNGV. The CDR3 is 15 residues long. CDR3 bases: TGTGCCAGCAGCTTAGCTCTAGCGGGAGGGAACGAGCAGTACGTC. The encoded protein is CASSLALAGGNEQYV.

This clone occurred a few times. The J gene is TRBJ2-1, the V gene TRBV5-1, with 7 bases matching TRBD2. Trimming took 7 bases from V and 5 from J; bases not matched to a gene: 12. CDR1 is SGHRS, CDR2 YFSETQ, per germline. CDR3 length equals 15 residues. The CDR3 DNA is TGCGCCAGCGCTTCGGGAGGAGGTGTAGACAATGAGCAGTTCTTC. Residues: CASASGGGVDNEQFF. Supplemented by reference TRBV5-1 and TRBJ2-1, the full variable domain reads KAGVTQTPRYLIKTRGQQVTLSCSPISGHRSVSWYQQTPGQGLQFLFEYFSETQRNKGNFPGRFSGRQFSNSRSEMNVSTLELGDSALYLCASASGGGVDNEQFFGPGTRLTVL.

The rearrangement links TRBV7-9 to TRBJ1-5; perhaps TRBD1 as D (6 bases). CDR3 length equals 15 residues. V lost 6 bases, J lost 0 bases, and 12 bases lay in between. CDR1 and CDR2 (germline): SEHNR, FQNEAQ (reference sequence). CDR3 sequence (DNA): TGTGCCAGCAGTTTGACAGGAAATAGCAATCAGCCCCAGCATTTT. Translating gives CASSLTGNSNQPQHF.

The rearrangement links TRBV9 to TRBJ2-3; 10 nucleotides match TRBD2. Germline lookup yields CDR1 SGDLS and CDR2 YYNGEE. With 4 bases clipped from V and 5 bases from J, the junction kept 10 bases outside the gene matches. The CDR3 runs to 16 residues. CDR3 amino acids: CASSPGAGGGGDTQYF. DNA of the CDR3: TGTGCCAGCAGCCCCGGAGCGGGAGGGGGAGGAGATACGCAGTATTTT. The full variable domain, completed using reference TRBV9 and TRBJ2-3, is DSGVTQTPKHLITATGQRVTLRCSPRSGDLSVYWYQQSLDQGLQFLIQYYNGEERAKGNILERFSAQQFPDLHSELNLSSLELGDSALYFCASSPGAGGGGDTQYFGPGTRLTVL.

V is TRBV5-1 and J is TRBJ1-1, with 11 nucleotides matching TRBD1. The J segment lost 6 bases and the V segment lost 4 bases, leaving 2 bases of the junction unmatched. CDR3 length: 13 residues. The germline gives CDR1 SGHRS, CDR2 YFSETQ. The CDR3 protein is CASSAGQGAEAFF. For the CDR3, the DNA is TGCGCCAGCAGCGCGGGACAGGGGGCTGAAGCTTTCTTT. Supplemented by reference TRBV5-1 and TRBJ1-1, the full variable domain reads KAGVTQTPRYLIKTRGQQVTLSCSPISGHRSVSWYQQTPGQGLQFLFEYFSETQRNKGNFPGRFSGRQFSNSRSEMNVSTLELGDSALYLCASSAGQGAEAFFGQGTRLTVV.

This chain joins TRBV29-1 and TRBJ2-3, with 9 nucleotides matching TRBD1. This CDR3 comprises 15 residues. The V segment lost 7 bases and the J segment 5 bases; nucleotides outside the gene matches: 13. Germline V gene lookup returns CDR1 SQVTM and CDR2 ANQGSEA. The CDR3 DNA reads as TGCAGCGGTACTTTGGGACAGGGAGATCTAGATACGCAGTATTTT. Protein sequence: CSGTLGQGDLDTQYF.

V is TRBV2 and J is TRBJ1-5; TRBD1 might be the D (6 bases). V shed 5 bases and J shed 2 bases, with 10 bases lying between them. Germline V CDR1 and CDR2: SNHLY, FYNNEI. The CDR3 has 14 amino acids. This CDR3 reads CASSQGRGNQPQHF. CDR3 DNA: TGTGCCAGCAGTCAGGGGCGCGGCAATCAGCCCCAGCATTTT.

The CDR3 protein is CASSLPLASNEQFF. The CDR3 nucleotides are TGCGCCAGCAGCCTCCCACTAGCGTCTAATGAGCAGTTCTTC. The chain has TRBV5-1 and TRBJ2-1; 7 positions match TRBD2. The CDR3 is made up of 14 amino acids. V was pared by 4 bases and J by 7 bases, with 8 bases of the junction left unmatched. Germline V gene sequence: CDR1 SGHRS, CDR2 YFSETQ.

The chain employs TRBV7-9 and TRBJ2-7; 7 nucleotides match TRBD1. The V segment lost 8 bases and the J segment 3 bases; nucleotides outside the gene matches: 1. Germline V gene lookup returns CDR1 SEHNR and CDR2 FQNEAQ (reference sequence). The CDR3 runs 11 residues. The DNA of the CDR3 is TGTGCCAGCGACAGGGTCTACGAGCAGTACTTC. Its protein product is CASDRVYEQYF.

Here the CDR3 DNA reads TGCGCCAGCAGCTTACAGGGGAGAAACACCATATATTTT. As protein: CASSLQGRNTIYF. V and J are TRBV5-1 and TRBJ1-3, with TRBD1 matching over 7 bases. Germline CDR1 is SGHRS and CDR2 is YFSETQ. The CDR3 is 13 residues long. V shed 2 bases, J shed 5 bases, and the junction held 1 base outside the gene matches.

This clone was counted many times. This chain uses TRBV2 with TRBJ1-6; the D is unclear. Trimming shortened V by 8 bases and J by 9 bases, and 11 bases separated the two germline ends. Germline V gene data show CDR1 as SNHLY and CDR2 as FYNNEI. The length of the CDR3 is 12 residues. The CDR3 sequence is CASHLLGSPLHF. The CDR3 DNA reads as TGTGCCAGCCACTTACTTGGTTCACCCCTCCACTTT. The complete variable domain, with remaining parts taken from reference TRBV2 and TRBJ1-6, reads EPEVTQTPSHQVTQMGQEVILRCVPISNHLYFYWYRQILGQKVEFLVSFYNNEISEKSEIFDDQFSVERPDGSNFTLKIRSTKLEDSAMYFCASHLLGSPLHFGNGTRLTVT.

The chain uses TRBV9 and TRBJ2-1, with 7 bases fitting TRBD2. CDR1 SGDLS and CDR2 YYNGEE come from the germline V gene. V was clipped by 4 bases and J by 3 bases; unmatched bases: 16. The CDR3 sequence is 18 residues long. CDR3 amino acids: CASSIPPFAGVDYNEQFF. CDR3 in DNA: TGTGCCAGCAGCATCCCACCCTTCGCGGGAGTAGACTACAATGAGCAGTTCTTC.

This chain's CDR3 is CASSQGGGTGELFF. CDR3 coding DNA: TGCGCCAGCAGCCAAGGCGGCGGCACCGGGGAGCTGTTTTTT. This rearrangement joins TRBV4-1 to TRBJ2-2; D is undetermined. The CDR3 loop spans 14 amino acids. Germline loops: CDR1 MGHRA, CDR2 YSYEKL. V lost 1 base and J lost 4, with 7 bases in between.

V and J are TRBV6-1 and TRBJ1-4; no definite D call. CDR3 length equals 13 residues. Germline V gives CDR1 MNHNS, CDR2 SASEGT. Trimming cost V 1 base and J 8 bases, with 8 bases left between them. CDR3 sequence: CASSEGLSEKLFF. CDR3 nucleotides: TGTGCCAGCAGTGAAGGGCTTAGCGAAAAACTGTTTTTT.

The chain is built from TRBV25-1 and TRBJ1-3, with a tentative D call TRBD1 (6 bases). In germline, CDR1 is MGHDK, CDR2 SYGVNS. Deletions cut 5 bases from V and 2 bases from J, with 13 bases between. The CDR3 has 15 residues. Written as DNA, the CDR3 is TGTGCCAGCAGTCCACAGGGAGGGACTGGAAACACCATATATTTT. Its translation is CASSPQGGTGNTIYF. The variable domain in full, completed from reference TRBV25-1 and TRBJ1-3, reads EADIYQTPRYLVIGTGKKITLECSQTMGHDKMYWYQQDPGMELHLIHYSYGVNSTEKGDLSSESTVSRIRTEHFPLTLESARPSHTSQYLCASSPQGGTGNTIYFGEGSWLTVV.

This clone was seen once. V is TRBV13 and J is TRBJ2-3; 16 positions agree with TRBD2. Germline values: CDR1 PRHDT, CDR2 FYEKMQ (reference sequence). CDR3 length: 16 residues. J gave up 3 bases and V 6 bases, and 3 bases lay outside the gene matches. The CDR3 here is CASSPGLAGGTDTQYF. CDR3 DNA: TGTGCCAGCAGTCCGGGACTAGCGGGGGGGACAGATACGCAGTATTTT.

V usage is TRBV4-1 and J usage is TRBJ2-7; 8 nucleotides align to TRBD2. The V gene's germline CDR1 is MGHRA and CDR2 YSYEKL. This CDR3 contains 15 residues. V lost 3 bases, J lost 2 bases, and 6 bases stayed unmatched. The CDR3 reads CASSQERGGAYEQYF. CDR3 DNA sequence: TGCGCCAGCAGCCAGGAACGGGGGGGGGCCTACGAGCAGTACTTC.

DNA of the CDR3: TGTGCCAGCAGTGAAAACCAGGGGGTGCTAGGCGAGCAGTACGTC. Translating it yields CASSENQGVLGEQYV. V is TRBV6-1 and J is TRBJ2-7, with TRBD1 matching 7 bases. V shed 2 bases and J 6 bases; nucleotides not matched to a gene: 10. Germline values: CDR1 MNHNS, CDR2 SASEGT. This CDR3 has 15 amino acids.

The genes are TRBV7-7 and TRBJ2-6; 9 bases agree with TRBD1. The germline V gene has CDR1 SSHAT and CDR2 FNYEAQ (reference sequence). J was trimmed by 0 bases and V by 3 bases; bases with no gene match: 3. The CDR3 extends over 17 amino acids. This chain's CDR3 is CASSLGDRVSGANVLTF. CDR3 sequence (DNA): TGTGCCAGCAGCTTGGGGGACAGGGTCTCTGGGGCCAACGTCCTGACTTTC.

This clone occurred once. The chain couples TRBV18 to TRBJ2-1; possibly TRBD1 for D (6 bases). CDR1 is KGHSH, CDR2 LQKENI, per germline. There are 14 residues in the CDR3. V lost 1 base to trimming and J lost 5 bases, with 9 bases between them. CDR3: CASSPRTVDNEQFF. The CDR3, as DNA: TGTGCCAGCTCACCACGGACAGTTGACAATGAGCAGTTCTTC.

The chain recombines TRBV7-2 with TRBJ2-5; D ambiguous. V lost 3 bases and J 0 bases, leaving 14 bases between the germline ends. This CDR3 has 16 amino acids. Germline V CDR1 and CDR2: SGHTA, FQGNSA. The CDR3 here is CASSFSPSLDQETQYF. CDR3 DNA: TGTGCCAGCAGCTTTTCCCCATCGTTAGACCAAGAGACCCAGTACTTC. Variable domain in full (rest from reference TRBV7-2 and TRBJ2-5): GAGVSQSPSNKVTEKGKDVELRCDPISGHTALYWYRQSLGQGLEFLIYFQGNSAPDKSGLPSDRFSAERTGGSVSTLTIQRTQQEDSAVYLCASSFSPSLDQETQYFGPGTRLLVL.

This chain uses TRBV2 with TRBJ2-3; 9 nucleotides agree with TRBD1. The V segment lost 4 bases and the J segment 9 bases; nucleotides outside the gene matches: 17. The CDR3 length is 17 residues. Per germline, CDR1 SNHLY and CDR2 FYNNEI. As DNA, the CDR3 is TGTGCCAGCAGTGTAGAAGGGACAGGGTTTGGCCCCCCGACGCAGTATTTT. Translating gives CASSVEGTGFGPPTQYF.

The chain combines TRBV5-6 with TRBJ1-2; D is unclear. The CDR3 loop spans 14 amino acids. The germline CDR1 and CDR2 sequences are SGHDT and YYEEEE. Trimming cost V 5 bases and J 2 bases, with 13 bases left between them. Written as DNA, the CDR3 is TGTGCCAGCAGAAATCCAGGCTGGAACTATGGCTACACCTTC. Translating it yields CASRNPGWNYGYTF.

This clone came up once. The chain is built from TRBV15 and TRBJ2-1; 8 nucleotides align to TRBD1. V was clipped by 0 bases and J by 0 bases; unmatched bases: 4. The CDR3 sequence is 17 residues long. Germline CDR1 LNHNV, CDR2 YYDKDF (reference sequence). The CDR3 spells CATSRETGVGSYNEQFF. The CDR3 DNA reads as TGTGCCACCAGCAGAGAGACAGGGGTTGGCTCCTACAATGAGCAGTTCTTC. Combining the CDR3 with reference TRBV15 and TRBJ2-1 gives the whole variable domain DAMVIQNPRYQVTQFGKPVTLSCSQTLNHNVMYWYQQKSSQAPKLLFHYYDKDFNNEADTPDNFQSRRPNTSFCFLDIRSPGLGDTAMYLCATSRETGVGSYNEQFFGPGTRLTVL.